A selection of T cell receptor beta chains follows, all from one sample in a study of cytomegalovirus exposure and HLA in healthy donors. Data came from immunoSEQ multiplex PCR; TCRdb stores just in-frame clones and leaves some out. The sample records fewer than 150,000 clones, 85% to 90% being singletons. Material for sequencing was PBMCs. All receptors come from a woman aged 18 to 35 in good health and CMV-seropositive. Each CDR3 is given with its conserved first and last residue. D genes are given only for firm matches. Clone size is given for some rows only: seen once, a few or many times, or a class if the clone is expanded.

j_gene	d_gene	abundance	v_gene	CDR3nt	CDR3aa
TRBJ2-5	-	-	TRBV5-1	TGCGCCAGCAGCTTGGGACGGGGAGGTAACCAAGAGACCCAGTACTTC	CASSLGRGGNQETQYF
TRBJ1-1	-	-	TRBV6-1	TGTGCCAGCAGGGTGACAGAGCGCACTGAAGCTTTCTTT	CASRVTERTEAFF
TRBJ2-1	TRBD2	-	TRBV7-2	TGTGCCAGCAGCTTAGTAGCGGGGGGGCTGGATGAGCAGTTCTTC	CASSLVAGGLDEQFF
TRBJ1-5	-	-	TRBV4-1	TGCGCCAGCAGCCAAGATATAATCAAGGGGAGGAGCAATCAGCCCCAGCATTTT	CASSQDIIKGRSNQPQHF
TRBJ1-3	-	once	TRBV6-1	TGTGCCAGCAGTGAGGTTCTAGGGGGTAACACCATATATTTT	CASSEVLGGNTIYF
TRBJ2-1	TRBD2	-	TRBV29-1	TGCAGCGTGGCTGCTCGTGGCGGGAGAAGTAATGAGCAGTTCTTC	CSVAARGGRSNEQFF
TRBJ2-1	TRBD1	-	TRBV5-1	TGCGCCAGCATCAGGGACAGTCTGAGCTCCTACAATGAGCAGTTCTTC	CASIRDSLSSYNEQFF
TRBJ1-1	-	few	TRBV28	TGTGCCAGCAGGCCTATCTTACAGGAGATGAACACTGAAGCTTTCTTT	CASRPILQEMNTEAFF
TRBJ2-7	-	-	TRBV4-1	TGCGCCAGCAGCCAAAATCAGGGGCCCTACGAGCAGTACTTC	CASSQNQGPYEQYF
TRBJ2-5	TRBD2	-	TRBV18	TGTGCCAGCTCACCCGTTACGGGAGGCCCCCAAGAGACCCAGTACTTC	CASSPVTGGPQETQYF
TRBJ2-3	-	-	TRBV11-2	TGTGCCAGCAGCCCAGCTACTAGAGGTGATACGCAGTATTTT	CASSPATRGDTQYF
TRBJ2-3	TRBD1	-	TRBV5-1	TGCGCCAGCAGCTTAAACAGGGGAGCAGATACGCAGTATTTT	CASSLNRGADTQYF
TRBJ1-3	-	-	TRBV30	TGTGCCTGGAGTGCCAGTTACTCTGGAAACACCATATATTTT	CAWSASYSGNTIYF
TRBJ1-1	-	few	TRBV11-2	TGTGCCAGCAGCTTGTACAGGGTGAACACTGAAGCTTTCTTT	CASSLYRVNTEAFF
TRBJ1-2	TRBD1	-	TRBV2	TGTGCCAGCACGGGGACAGGGGCGGGCTACACCTTC	CASTGTGAGYTF
TRBJ2-5	-	-	TRBV10-2	TGCGCCAGCAGTGAGTCGAGGATACCTGGGGAGACCCAGTACTTC	CASSESRIPGETQYF
TRBJ2-1	TRBD2	-	TRBV28	TGTGCCAGCAGCCCCCCGGGACTAGGTTACAATGAGCAGTTCTTC	CASSPPGLGYNEQFF
TRBJ1-5	-	-	TRBV6-6	TGTGCCAGCAGCCCCCCGGAGAGGCCCCAGCATTTT	CASSPPERPQHF
TRBJ2-7	-	-	TRBV7-5	TGTGTCAGAAGCTTAGTTTACAGATCCTACGAGCAGTACTTC	CVRSLVYRSYEQYF
TRBJ2-2	TRBD1	-	TRBV30	TGTGCCTGGAGTGGGCAGACAGGGGGGGGAACCGGGGAGCTGTTTTTT	CAWSGQTGGGTGELFF
TRBJ2-6	TRBD1	-	TRBV9	TGTGCCAGCAGCGTAGCTTCGGGCAGGGGGTCTGGGGCCAACGTCCTGACTTTC	CASSVASGRGSGANVLTF
TRBJ2-5	TRBD2	-	TRBV9	TGTGCCAGCAGCGTAGCTCCGGGACTAGCGGCAGAGACCCAGTACTTC	CASSVAPGLAAETQYF
TRBJ1-1	TRBD1	-	TRBV29-1	TGCAACGTCAGGACAGGGGGCTCGGGTACTGAAGCTTTCTTT	CNVRTGGSGTEAFF
TRBJ2-1	TRBD1	-	TRBV4-3	TGCGCCAGCAGCCCAGTTAATTGGGACAGGGAATCTATCGGCCAAGACAACAATGAGCAGTTCTTC	CASSPVNWDRESIGQDNNEQFF
TRBJ2-3	-	-	TRBV7-7	TGTGCTAGCAGCTTAGGTATGAGTGCAGATACGCAGTATTTT	CASSLGMSADTQYF
TRBJ1-5	-	-	TRBV4-1	TGCGCCAGCAGCCAATTCCCCAGGCAGACACCGGGGGGGTTAAGTAATCAGCCCCAGCATTTT	CASSQFPRQTPGGLSNQPQHF
TRBJ2-2	TRBD1	-	TRBV7-3	TGTGCCAGCAGCTCACAGGGGGCCACCGGGGAGCTGTTTTTT	CASSSQGATGELFF
TRBJ1-4	-	-	TRBV6-1	TGTGCCAGCAGAAAACAGGGTTATGAAAAACTGTTTTTT	CASRKQGYEKLFF
TRBJ1-5	-	-	TRBV28	TGTGCCAGCGGTAGCGGCCAGCCCCAGCATTTT	CASGSGQPQHF
TRBJ1-5	-	-	TRBV11-2	TGTGCCAGCAGCCATGGGGGGGGAAATAGCAATCAGCCCCAGCATTTT	CASSHGGGNSNQPQHF
TRBJ1-1	TRBD1	-	TRBV5-5	TGTGCCAGCAGCCTCCCGGAGGGGGCGAACACTGAAGCTTTCTTT	CASSLPEGANTEAFF
TRBJ1-5	-	once	TRBV27	TGTGCCAGCAGTCCACAGTATAATCAGCCCCAGCATTTT	CASSPQYNQPQHF
TRBJ1-5	TRBD1	-	TRBV28	TGTGCCAGCAGTTCGGGACAGGGTGGGTGGCAGCCCCAGCATTTT	CASSSGQGGWQPQHF
TRBJ1-2	-	-	TRBV7-9	TGTGCCAGCAGCTTAGAGAGGTCTCGCAGCACCTTC	CASSLERSRSTF
TRBJ2-1	-	-	TRBV29-1	TGCAGCGTTGTTTTCGACAATGAGCAGTTCTTC	CSVVFDNEQFF
TRBJ2-5	TRBD2	-	TRBV15	TGTGCCACCAGTGCCCGGGCGGGAGGCCAAGAGACCCAGTACTTC	CATSARAGGQETQYF
TRBJ1-1	TRBD1	-	TRBV7-7	TGTGCTAGCAGCCCAGACTATGACAGGGTCGGATGGAACACTGAAGCTTTCTTT	CASSPDYDRVGWNTEAFF
TRBJ2-5	TRBD1	-	TRBV6-1	TGTGCCAGCAGTGAAACAACAGGGGGCCATGAGACCCAGTACTTC	CASSETTGGHETQYF
TRBJ1-3	-	-	TRBV10-3	TGTGCCATCACGAAGGTCCAGGGGATCTCTGGAAACACCATATATTTT	CAITKVQGISGNTIYF
TRBJ2-7	TRBD1	once	TRBV27	TGTGCCAGCAGTTTTGGCCCCGGGACAGAGGTTTACGAGCAGTACTTC	CASSFGPGTEVYEQYF
TRBJ1-2	-	-	TRBV27	TGTGCCAGCACGGACAACCCTAACTATGGCTACACCTTC	CASTDNPNYGYTF
TRBJ2-2	-	-	TRBV2	TGTGCCAGCAGTGTGATGACAGGCCGAGGAGCAACCGGGGAGCTGTTTTTT	CASSVMTGRGATGELFF
TRBJ1-1	TRBD1	-	TRBV27	TGTGCCAGCATCAACAGGGGGCCCGGGCTAGACATGAACACTGAAGCTTTCTTT	CASINRGPGLDMNTEAFF
TRBJ1-5	-	once	TRBV6-5	TGTGCCAGCAGTTATTCCCTCATAGATCAGCCCCAGCATTTT	CASSYSLIDQPQHF
TRBJ2-7	-	once	TRBV27	TGTGCCAGCAGCGCGGGGAGTATCTCCTACGAGCAGTACTTC	CASSAGSISYEQYF
TRBJ1-6	TRBD1	-	TRBV6-6	TGTGCCAGCAAAGAGGAGGGGGCTTCACCCCTCCACTTT	CASKEEGASPLHF
TRBJ2-7	TRBD2	-	TRBV7-3	TGTGCCAGCAGCTTTTTAGCGGGAGGGCCGGGTGAGCAGTACTTC	CASSFLAGGPGEQYF
TRBJ2-7	TRBD2	once	TRBV9	TGTGCCAGCAGCGTAGGCGGGACTAGTCCGGGAGAGCAGTACTTC	CASSVGGTSPGEQYF
TRBJ2-2	-	few	TRBV6-6	TGTGCCAGCAGTTTTAACAGCCAAGCGAACACCGGGGAGCTGTTTTTT	CASSFNSQANTGELFF